A single sample is the source of the 24 T cell receptor beta chains below, sequenced in a study of breast tumors, draining lymph nodes, adjacent tissues. MiXCR was run by TCRdb on the multiplex PCR reads, yielding one entry per CDR3 protein. The table has about 230,000 distinct CDR3 sequences, about a third seen once. Breast cancer patients provided tissue from their axillary draining lymph nodes. The sample taken for sequencing was axillary lymph node tissue. Receptors originate from a female donor with breast cancer. Some clones in this sample may be carry-over from other donors' samples.

Notes on this clonotype: This may be a read error: a much more frequent sequence differs by one nucleotide. This sequence joins TRBV18 and TRBJ2-5; TRBD2 agrees at 8 bases. The germline V gene encodes CDR1 KGHSH and CDR2 LQKENI. CDR3 size: 15 residues. The ends lost 4 bases at V and 5 bases at J; junction bases unmatched: 9. The CDR3 nucleotides read TGTGCCAGCTCACTAGGACCAGCGGGAGATGAGACCCAGTACTTC. It codes for CASSLGPAGDETQYF. The full variable domain, its missing parts supplied by reference TRBV18 and TRBJ2-5, is NAGVMQNPRHLVRRRGQEARLRCSPMKGHSHVYWYRQLPEEGLKFMVYLQKENIIDESGMPKERFSAEFPKEGPSILRIQQVVRGDSAAYFCASSLGPAGDETQYFGPGTRLLVL.

This clonotype showed up many times. The V gene is TRBV5-1, the J gene TRBJ1-4, with no clear D. Germline lookup yields CDR1 SGHRS and CDR2 YFSETQ. The CDR3 consists of 17 residues. V was cut by 0 bases and J by 5 bases, with 17 bases left in between. The CDR3 nucleotides are TGCGCCAGCAGCTTGGGGGTCAGTATCAGAATGAATGAAAAACTGTTTTTT. This encodes CASSLGVSIRMNEKLFF. The full variable domain, rest sourced from reference TRBV5-1 and TRBJ1-4, is KAGVTQTPRYLIKTRGQQVTLSCSPISGHRSVSWYQQTPGQGLQFLFEYFSETQRNKGNFPGRFSGRQFSNSRSEMNVSTLELGDSALYLCASSLGVSIRMNEKLFFGSGTQLSVL.

The sample holds many counts of this clonotype. The chain has TRBV9 and TRBJ2-5, with D possibly being TRBD1 or TRBD2 (6 bases each). Germline CDR1 SGDLS, CDR2 YYNGEE. V dropped 0 bases and J dropped 3 bases, with 9 bases sitting between them. The CDR3 is 14 residues long. As DNA, the CDR3 is TGTGCCAGCAGCGTAGCCGGGGGCAAAGAGACCCAGTACTTC. Encoded protein: CASSVAGGKETQYF.

This chain uses TRBV24-1 with TRBJ1-1; 7 nucleotides align to TRBD1. The germline gives CDR1 KGHDR, CDR2 SFDVKD. V shed 7 bases, J shed 3 bases, and the junction held 4 bases outside the gene matches. CDR3 size: 13 residues. In DNA, the CDR3 is TGTGCCACCAGGGACAGGCGGCACACTGAAGCTTTCTTT. Amino acid sequence: CATRDRRHTEAFF.

This clonotype was picked up many times. This sequence joins TRBV9 and TRBJ2-7; the match to TRBD2 covers 9 bases. Unmatched junction bases numbered 9, after V lost 3 bases and J lost 5 bases. CDR3 length: 15 amino acids. Germline-derived CDR1 and CDR2 are SGDLS and YYNGEE. The DNA of the CDR3 is TGTGCCAGCAGCGGGAGCGGGAGGAGCTCGAACGAGCAGTACTTC. Amino acid sequence: CASSGSGRSSNEQYF.

This clonotype was detected only once. The chain links TRBV29-1 to TRBJ2-5, with 8 positions matching TRBD2. Looked up from germline, CDR1 is SQVTM and CDR2 is ANQGSEA. J was trimmed by 5 bases and V by 2 bases; bases with no gene match: 4. CDR3 length: 13 residues. CDR3 in amino acids: CSVEMASGETQYF. The CDR3 bases are TGCAGCGTTGAAATGGCTAGCGGGGAGACCCAGTACTTC. The whole variable domain, remainder taken from reference TRBV29-1 and TRBJ2-5, is SAVISQKPSRDICQRGTSLTIQCQVDSQVTMMFWYRQQPGQSLTLIATANQGSEATYESGFVIDKFPISRPNLTFSTLTVSNMSPEDSSIYLCSVEMASGETQYFGPGTRLLVL.

This chain links TRBV29-1 with TRBJ2-2; TRBD2 matches at 8 bases. This CDR3 region has 16 residues. CDR1 is SQVTM and CDR2 is ANQGSEA in the germline V gene. J gave up 0 bases and V 3 bases, and 6 bases lay outside the gene matches. CDR3 nucleotides: TGCAGCGTTGATGGGTCGGGAGGGCCGAACACCGGGGAGCTGTTTTTT. Protein product: CSVDGSGGPNTGELFF.

The table lists this clonotype with many counts. This chain connects TRBV6-1 to TRBJ2-1, with 13 positions matching TRBD2. CDR3 length: 16 amino acids. CDR1 and CDR2 from the germline V gene are MNHNS and SASEGT. The ends lost 5 bases at V and 4 bases at J; junction bases unmatched: 5. The CDR3 spells CASSTSGRANYNEQFF. The CDR3 region has the DNA TGTGCCAGCAGTACTAGCGGGAGGGCCAATTACAATGAGCAGTTCTTC.

This clonotype turned up a few times. V usage is TRBV6-1 and J usage is TRBJ2-3; tentatively, D is TRBD2 (5 bases). CDR1 and CDR2 from the germline V gene are MNHNS and SASEGT. There are 14 residues in the CDR3. The V end was cut by 4 bases, the J end by 7 bases, with 15 bases between. The CDR3 DNA reads TGTGCCAGCAGTGCCCGAACGGGGTCCAATACGCAGTATTTT. Encoded protein: CASSARTGSNTQYF.

This clonotype was seen a few times. A clone one base away is much larger, so this may be a read error. The V call is TRBV20-1, the J call TRBJ2-1, with D tentatively TRBD2 (7 bases). V was pared by 6 bases and J by 2 bases, with 11 bases between. Germline V lookup: CDR1 DFQATT, CDR2 SNEGSKA (reference sequence). This CDR3 comprises 13 residues. CDR3: CSAPGGAYNEQFF. The CDR3 nucleotides are TGCAGTGCCCCGGGGGGCGCCTACAATGAGCAGTTCTTC.

This clonotype has at least ten counts. The chain is built from TRBV18 and TRBJ2-3; TRBD2 agrees at 7 bases. This CDR3 contains 11 residues. V shed 8 bases, J shed 10 bases, and the junction held 6 bases outside the gene matches. The V gene's germline CDR1 is KGHSH and CDR2 LQKENI. Here the CDR3 DNA reads TGTGCCAGCACTCCTAGCGGTCCGCAGTATTTT. It specifies CASTPSGPQYF.

This clonotype was counted only a few times. The chain employs TRBV27 and TRBJ1-5; 8 nucleotides agree with TRBD1. The CDR3 length is 15 residues. The trim removed 4 bases at V and 7 bases at J, leaving 9 bases unmatched. Germline V gene sequence: CDR1 MNHEY, CDR2 SMNVEV (reference sequence). The CDR3 region is CASSSRTGRVQPQHF. The CDR3 DNA reads as TGTGCCAGCAGTTCGAGGACAGGGAGAGTACAGCCCCAGCATTTT.

This clonotype was counted a few times. The chain links TRBV20-1 to TRBJ2-3; D uncertain. Trimming cost V 0 bases and J 11 bases, with 12 bases left between them. This CDR3 is 12 amino acids long. In germline, CDR1 is DFQATT, CDR2 SNEGSKA (reference sequence). CDR3: CSARDRPREQYF. CDR3 DNA: TGCAGTGCTAGAGATAGGCCGAGAGAGCAGTATTTT.

A few counts support this clonotype. V is TRBV3-1 and J is TRBJ2-2; no clear D gene. This CDR3 contains 15 residues. Germline V gives CDR1 LGHDT, CDR2 YNNKEL (reference sequence). Between the trimmed V and J ends, which lost 0 bases and 2 bases, there was a span of 7 bases. The DNA of the CDR3 is TGTGCCAGCAGCCAAGAAAAAGGAAACACCGGGGAGCTGTTTTTT. Translation gives CASSQEKGNTGELFF.

The chain employs TRBV18 and TRBJ2-1; 10 bases map to TRBD2. There are 17 residues in the CDR3. V shed 3 bases, J shed 0 bases, and the junction held 5 bases outside the gene matches. From germline, CDR1 is KGHSH and CDR2 LQKENI. The DNA of the CDR3 is TGTGCCAGCTCACCCCGGACTAGCGGCTTCTCCTACAATGAGCAGTTCTTC. It yields the protein CASSPRTSGFSYNEQFF.

This clonotype occurred many times. V is TRBV5-6 and J is TRBJ2-1; the D is unclear. V was cut by 4 bases and J by 2 bases, with 13 bases left in between. There are 15 residues in the CDR3. Germline-derived CDR1 and CDR2 are SGHDT and YYEEEE. The CDR3 loop is CASSVDPGPYNEQFF. The CDR3 DNA sequence: TGTGCCAGCAGCGTGGACCCCGGCCCCTACAATGAGCAGTTCTTC.

In this sample, this clonotype turned up many times. The V gene is TRBV7-7, the J gene TRBJ2-7, with 9 bases fitting TRBD1. The CDR3 is made up of 13 amino acids. Trimming at V came to 6 bases and at J to 5 bases, leaving 5 bases not matched to a gene. Germline loops: CDR1 SSHAT, CDR2 FNYEAQ (reference sequence). CDR3 amino acids: CASRCTGGNEQYF. The CDR3 region has the DNA TGTGCCAGCAGATGTACAGGGGGCAACGAGCAGTACTTC.

This clonotype was observed many times. The rearrangement links TRBV18 to TRBJ1-6; D perhaps matches TRBD1 (5 bases). The CDR3 is made up of 14 amino acids. CDR1 is KGHSH, CDR2 LQKENI, per germline. The V and J ends lost 1 base and 6 bases respectively, with 7 bases between them. The CDR3 is CASSPRDSNSPLHF. Here the CDR3 DNA reads TGTGCCAGCTCACCACGAGACAGTAATTCACCCCTCCACTTT.

Regarding this clonotype: A single base separates this from a much larger clone, so it may be a read error. The DNA of the CDR3 is TGCAGTGCTCAGTTTACGGGAGACCACGCCTCCTACAATGAGCAGTTCTTC. Translation: CSAQFTGDHASYNEQFF. J is TRBJ2-1 and V is TRBV20-1, with D tentatively TRBD2 (6 bases). The CDR3 runs to 17 residues. Deletions cut 5 bases from V and 0 bases from J, with 20 bases between. CDR1 and CDR2 (germline): DFQATT, SNEGSKA (reference sequence).

Concerning this clonotype itself: This sequence may be a read error, since a much larger clone differs from it by one base. The chain uses TRBV5-6 and TRBJ2-5, with D unresolved. Trimming took 3 bases from V and 4 from J, leaving 10 bases between them. Germline V gene data show CDR1 as SGHDT and CDR2 as YYEEEE. The CDR3 loop spans 13 amino acids. The DNA for the CDR3 is TGTGCCAGCAGCTATAGGACCCCAGAGACCCAGTACTTC. Translated, it gives CASSYRTPETQYF.

This clonotype has a count of ten or more. V usage is TRBV6-1 and J usage is TRBJ2-2; 11 nucleotides agree with TRBD2. The CDR3 has 18 residues. The V and J ends lost 3 bases and 0 bases, in that order; junction bases with no gene match: 6. The germline V gene has CDR1 MNHNS and CDR2 SASEGT. CDR3 amino acids: CASSELAGGLANTGELFF. DNA of the CDR3: TGTGCCAGCAGTGAGCTAGCGGGAGGCCTCGCGAACACCGGGGAGCTGTTTTTT.

The chain employs TRBV18 and TRBJ1-6; D unresolved. The CDR3 is made up of 12 amino acids. CDR1 and CDR2 from the germline V gene are KGHSH and LQKENI. The V end lost 3 bases, the J end lost 3 bases, and 0 bases lay between the germline ends. The CDR3 region is CASSPYNSPLHF. CDR3 nucleotide sequence: TGTGCCAGCTCACCCTATAATTCACCCCTCCACTTT.

This clonotype has ten or more counts. The CDR3 here is CAIRGTKANEQYF. In DNA, the CDR3 is TGTGCCATCAGGGGGACAAAGGCTAACGAGCAGTACTTC. The chain joins TRBV10-3 to TRBJ2-7; D is possibly TRBD1 (6 bases). Germline V CDR1 and CDR2: ENHRY, SYGVKD. V lost 6 bases to trimming and J lost 5 bases, with 14 bases between them. This CDR3 comprises 13 residues.

This clonotype was picked up a small number of times. A single base separates this from a much larger clone, so it may be a read error. The chain recombines TRBV20-1 with TRBJ2-6; D is undetermined. CDR1 DFQATT and CDR2 SNEGSKA come from the germline V gene (reference sequence). The CDR3 length is 16 residues. The CDR3 nucleotides are TGCAGTGCTAGGTTGGTACGAGGCTCTGCGGCCAACGTCCTGACTTTC. Translation gives CSARLVRGSAANVLTF.